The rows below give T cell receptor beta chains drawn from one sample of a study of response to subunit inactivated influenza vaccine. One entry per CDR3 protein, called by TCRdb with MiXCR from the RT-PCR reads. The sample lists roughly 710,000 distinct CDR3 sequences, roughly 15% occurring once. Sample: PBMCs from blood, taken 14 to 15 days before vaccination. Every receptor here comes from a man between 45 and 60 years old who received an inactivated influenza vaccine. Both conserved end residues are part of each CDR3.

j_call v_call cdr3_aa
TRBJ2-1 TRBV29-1 CSVGRDSYNEQFF
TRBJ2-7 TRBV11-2 CASSLDGWRDEEQYF
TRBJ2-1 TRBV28 CASSLVLAGDNEQFF
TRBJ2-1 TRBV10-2 CASSEELREQFF
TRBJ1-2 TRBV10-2 CASSRQGNGYTF
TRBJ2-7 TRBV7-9 CASSLGGGRLYEQYF
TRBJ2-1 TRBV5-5 CASSTSLAGGLNEQFF
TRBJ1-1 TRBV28 CASSTPPPSDTEAFF
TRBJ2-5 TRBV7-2 CASSLGARNSETQYF
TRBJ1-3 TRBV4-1 CASSASRGQSFSGNTIYF
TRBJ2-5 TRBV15 CATSVQGGETQYF
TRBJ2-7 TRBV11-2 CASSFGTNSYEQYF
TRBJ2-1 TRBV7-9 CASSDPADYNEQFF
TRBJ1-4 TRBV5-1 CASSLEGRVYEKLFF
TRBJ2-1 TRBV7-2 CASSLVGGNSYNEQFF
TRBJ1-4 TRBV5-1 CASSPGQGGANEKLFF
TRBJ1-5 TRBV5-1 CASEDTFSNQPQHF
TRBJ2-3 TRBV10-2 CASSSGYTDTQYF
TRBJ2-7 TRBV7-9 CASSFARELNEQYF
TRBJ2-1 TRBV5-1 CASSFEAGVYNEQFF
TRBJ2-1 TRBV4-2 CASSQDAGASKTF
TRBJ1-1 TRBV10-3 CAISDGDGYTEAFF
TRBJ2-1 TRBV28 CASSTERGAWGREQFF